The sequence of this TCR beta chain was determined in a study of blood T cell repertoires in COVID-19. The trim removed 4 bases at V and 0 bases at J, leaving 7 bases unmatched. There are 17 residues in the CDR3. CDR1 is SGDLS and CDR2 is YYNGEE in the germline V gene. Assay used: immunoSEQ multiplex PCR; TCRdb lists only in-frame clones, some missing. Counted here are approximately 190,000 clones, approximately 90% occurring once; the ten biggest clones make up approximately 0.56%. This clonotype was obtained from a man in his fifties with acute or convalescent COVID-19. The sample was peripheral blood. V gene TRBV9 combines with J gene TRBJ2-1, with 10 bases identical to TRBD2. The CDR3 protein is CASSRRTSGISYNEQFF. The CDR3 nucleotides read TGTGCCAGCAGCCGACGGACTAGCGGAATCTCCTACAATGAGCAGTTCTTC.